Presented here are 18 T cell receptor beta chains from one specimen sequenced in a study of long-term antiretroviral therapy in people with HIV. The libraries were made with immunoSEQ v3.0 at survey level. Sequencing was performed with immunoSEQ multiplex PCR; in TCRdb, only in-frame clones are kept and a portion is missing. The table lists about 40,000 clones, roughly 80% of them singletons. The sequenced sample was unsorted PBMCs, obtained 1 year after starting antiretroviral therapy. The receptor set was obtained from a man younger than 35 with HIV.

The V call is TRBV5-4, the J call TRBJ1-1; TRBD1 matches 7 bases. The J segment lost 4 bases and the V segment lost 2 bases, leaving 5 bases of the junction unmatched. Per germline, CDR1 SGHNT and CDR2 YYREEE (reference sequence). The CDR3 contains 14 residues. This CDR3 reads CASSFGQVGTEAFF. CDR3 DNA: TGTGCCAGCAGCTTTGGACAGGTCGGCACTGAAGCTTTCTTT.

The chain couples TRBV15 to TRBJ2-3, with a possible D match to TRBD2 (6 bases). Trimming cost V 1 base and J 0 bases, with 11 bases left between them. From germline, CDR1 is LNHNV and CDR2 YYDKDF (reference sequence). The CDR3 runs 16 residues. The CDR3 bases are TGTGCCACCAGCAGAGGGGCTAGCGTTAGCACAGATACGCAGTATTTT. Amino acids: CATSRGASVSTDTQYF.

This clone appeared a few times. The V call is TRBV29-1, the J call TRBJ2-7, with D perhaps TRBD2 (6 bases). Trimming cost V 4 bases and J 2 bases, with 15 bases left between them. CDR3 size: 14 residues. Germline V gives CDR1 SQVTM, CDR2 ANQGSEA. This chain's CDR3 is CSVARDFEAYEQYF. In DNA, the CDR3 is TGCAGCGTTGCACGGGACTTCGAGGCCTACGAGCAGTACTTC.

The J gene is TRBJ1-2, the V gene TRBV6-1; D gene uncertain. The germline gives CDR1 MNHNS, CDR2 SASEGT. This CDR3 contains 11 residues. Trimming stripped 0 bases from V and 14 bases from J, with 10 bases between. In DNA form, the CDR3 reads TGTGCCAGCAGTGAAGCGCCAGCACGAACCTTC. It encodes CASSEAPARTF.

This chain joins TRBV6-6 and TRBJ1-1; D is ambiguous. Trimming stripped 2 bases from V and 1 base from J, with 8 bases between. This CDR3 is 14 amino acids long. Germline V CDR1 and CDR2: MNHNY, SVGAGI (reference sequence). CDR3: CASSYGPGNTEAFF. In DNA, the CDR3 is TGTGCCAGCAGTTACGGGCCCGGGAACACTGAAGCTTTCTTT.

This chain links TRBV5-6 with TRBJ2-3; 7 bases line up with TRBD2. The V gene end was trimmed by 0 bases and the J gene end by 0 bases; junction bases not matched to a gene: 4. Germline CDR1 SGHDT, CDR2 YYEEEE. The CDR3 is 16 residues long. CDR3 loop: CASSLVAGASTDTQYF. The CDR3, as DNA: TGTGCCAGCAGCTTGGTTGCGGGAGCTAGCACAGATACGCAGTATTTT.

V is TRBV7-9 and J is TRBJ1-2; maybe TRBD1 (6 bases). Between the trimmed V and J ends, which lost 5 bases and 7 bases, there was a span of 17 bases. The V gene's germline CDR1 is SEHNR and CDR2 FQNEAQ (reference sequence). The CDR3 covers 14 residues. The CDR3 DNA reads TGTGCCAGCAGCCACCCAGGGGATTCGAGTGGCTACACCTTC. Translated: CASSHPGDSSGYTF.

The rearrangement uses TRBV27 and TRBJ2-7; 7 bases line up with TRBD1. Germline lookup yields CDR1 MNHEY and CDR2 SMNVEV (reference sequence). The CDR3 contains 15 residues. Trimming took 6 bases from V and 2 from J; bases not matched to a gene: 10. This chain's CDR3 is CASSFSGTEPYEQYF. In DNA, the CDR3 is TGTGCCAGCAGCTTTTCCGGGACAGAACCCTACGAGCAGTACTTC.

This clone was found once. This chain joins TRBV19 and TRBJ1-5; 7 bases agree with TRBD1. Per germline, CDR1 LNHDA and CDR2 SQIVND (reference sequence). Trimming took 1 base from V and 2 from J; bases not matched to a gene: 2. This CDR3 has 15 amino acids. This CDR3 reads CASSIGTGGNQPQHF. CDR3 DNA sequence: TGTGCCAGTAGTATAGGAACAGGGGGCAATCAGCCCCAGCATTTT. The variable domain in full, completed from reference TRBV19 and TRBJ1-5, reads DGGITQSPKYLFRKEGQNVTLSCEQNLNHDAMYWYRQDPGQGLRLIYYSQIVNDFQKGDIAEGYSVSREKKESFPLTVTSAQKNPTAFYLCASSIGTGGNQPQHFGDGTRLSIL.

This clone was seen a few times. The chain combines TRBV10-2 with TRBJ2-2; the D is unclear. Germline assignment: CDR1 WSHSY and CDR2 SAAADI. The CDR3 loop spans 15 amino acids. V gave up 5 bases and J gave up 4 bases, with 14 bases separating them. The CDR3, as DNA: TGCGCCAGCAGTCGGCCCCGTGGGTTCACCGGGGAGCTGTTTTTT. Its protein is CASSRPRGFTGELFF.

The chain joins TRBV6-5 to TRBJ1-2; tentative D call: TRBD1 (6 bases). Per the germline V gene, CDR1 is MNHEY and CDR2 is SVGAGI. V was pared by 2 bases and J by 8 bases, with 21 bases between. The CDR3 has 16 residues. CDR3 amino acids: CASSYRPGQRGAGYTF. The CDR3 bases are TGTGCCAGCAGTTACCGCCCGGGACAAAGAGGAGCGGGCTACACCTTC.

This clone has more than one count but fewer than ten. The CDR3 DNA reads TGTGCCAGCAGCTTAGGAGGAGGAGGGGGTTCTTATGGCTACACCTTC. Translation: CASSLGGGGGSYGYTF. The chain uses TRBV13 and TRBJ1-2, with D maybe TRBD1 (6 bases). Germline-derived CDR1 and CDR2 are PRHDT and FYEKMQ (reference sequence). CDR3 length equals 16 residues. Deletions cut 0 bases from V and 5 bases from J, with 16 bases between. The full variable domain, completed using reference TRBV13 and TRBJ1-2, is AAGVIQSPRHLIKEKRETATLKCYPIPRHDTVYWYQQGPGQDPQFLISFYEKMQSDKGSIPDRFSAQQFSDYHSELNMSSLELGDSALYFCASSLGGGGGSYGYTFGSGTRLTVV.

The chain combines TRBV6-7 with TRBJ2-7; D is ambiguous. TRBV6-7 carries the ORF label, with uncertain function. CDR3 length: 17 amino acids. Trimming pared 0 bases from V and 0 bases from J, leaving 15 bases between. CDR3 sequence reads: CASSYSDPKPSSYEQYF. In nucleotides, the CDR3 is TGTGCCAGCAGTTACTCGGACCCCAAGCCCTCCTCCTACGAGCAGTACTTC.

CDR3 sequence (DNA): TGCAGTGCTAGTATAGAGACCCAGTACTTC. It yields the protein CSASIETQYF. The J gene is TRBJ2-5, the V gene TRBV20-1; D remains ambiguous. V was trimmed by 3 bases and J by 4 bases, leaving 3 bases between them. Germline loops: CDR1 DFQATT, CDR2 SNEGSKA (reference sequence). The CDR3 has 10 residues.

The chain recombines TRBV9 with TRBJ1-4, with TRBD1 as a possible D gene (5 bases). Germline-derived CDR1 and CDR2 are SGDLS and YYNGEE. Trimming removed 0 bases at V and 7 bases at J, with 16 bases between. CDR3 length equals 16 residues. The CDR3 region is CASSVGIGGGVEKLFF. The CDR3 nucleotides are TGTGCCAGCAGCGTAGGGATCGGGGGAGGTGTTGAAAAACTGTTTTTT.

The genes are TRBV5-4 and TRBJ2-1; 8 nucleotides align to TRBD2. The V gene end was trimmed by 3 bases and the J gene end by 5 bases; junction bases not matched to a gene: 4. Per the germline V gene, CDR1 is SGHNT and CDR2 is YYREEE (reference sequence). This CDR3 comprises 14 residues. CDR3 sequence reads: CASSSTSGNNEQFF. The DNA for the CDR3 is TGTGCCAGCAGCTCAACTAGCGGTAACAATGAGCAGTTCTTC.

As regards this clone: The same CDR3 can be traced to other DNA sequences in this sample. The chain recombines TRBV6-5 with TRBJ1-1; TRBD1 matches 8 bases. J gave up 1 base and V 6 bases, and 4 bases lay outside the gene matches. This CDR3 has 14 amino acids. Germline CDR1 and CDR2: MNHEY and SVGAGI. This CDR3 is CASSWTGTNTEAFF. CDR3 nucleotide sequence: TGTGCCAGCAGCTGGACAGGGACGAACACTGAAGCTTTCTTT.

In its sample, this clone was seen a few times. The rearrangement joins TRBV27 to TRBJ2-7; no firm D call. Trimming pared 5 bases from V and 3 bases from J, leaving 8 bases between. CDR3 length: 12 residues. From germline, CDR1 is MNHEY and CDR2 SMNVEV (reference sequence). CDR3 in DNA: TGTGCCAGCAGTCACGGTGGCTACGAGCAGTACTTC. Translation: CASSHGGYEQYF.